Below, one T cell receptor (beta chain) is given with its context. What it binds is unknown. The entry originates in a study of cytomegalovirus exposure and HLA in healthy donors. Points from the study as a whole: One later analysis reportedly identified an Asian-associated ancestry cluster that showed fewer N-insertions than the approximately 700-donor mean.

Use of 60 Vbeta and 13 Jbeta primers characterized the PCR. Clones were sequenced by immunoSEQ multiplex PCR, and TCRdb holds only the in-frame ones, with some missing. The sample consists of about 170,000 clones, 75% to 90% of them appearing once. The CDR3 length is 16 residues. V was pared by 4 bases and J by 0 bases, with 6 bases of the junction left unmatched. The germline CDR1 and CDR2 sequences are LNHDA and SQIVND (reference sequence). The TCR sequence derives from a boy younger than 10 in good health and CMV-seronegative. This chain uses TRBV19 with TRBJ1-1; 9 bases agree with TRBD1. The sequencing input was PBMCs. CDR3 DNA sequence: TGTGCCAGTAGTACGGGCTGGGACAGGGTGAACACTGAAGCTTTCTTT. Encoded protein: CASSTGWDRVNTEAFF.